These 19 T cell receptor beta chains were all obtained from the same sample, sequenced in a study of tumor-infiltrating lymphocytes in glioblastoma multiforme. TCR beta libraries were built from RNA through three nested multiplex PCR rounds using modified ARM-PCR. TCRdb processed the multiplex PCR reads anew with MiXCR; each CDR3 protein has one entry. The sample includes around 15,000 distinct CDR3 sequences, over 65% of them seen just once. Sequencing input: brain tumor tissue. These receptors originate from a male donor with glioblastoma.

This clonotype ranks as medium-sized. The chain is built from TRBV30 and TRBJ1-1; TRBD1 aligns across 11 bases. With V trimmed by 5 bases and J by 4 bases, 6 bases remained unmatched. CDR1 GTSNPN and CDR2 SVGIG come from the germline V gene (reference sequence). The CDR3 has 14 amino acids. The CDR3 sequence: CAWFPGTGGTEAFF. The CDR3 nucleotides are TGTGCCTGGTTTCCCGGGACAGGGGGCACTGAAGCTTTCTTT.

J is TRBJ2-7 and V is TRBV6-6; D perhaps matches TRBD1 (5 bases). CDR1 is MNHNY, CDR2 SVGAGI, per germline (reference sequence). V gave up 2 bases and J gave up 3 bases, with 8 bases separating them. This CDR3 region has 13 residues. The CDR3 nucleotides are TGTGCCAGCAGTTACCCCCAGGGCTACGAGCAGTACTTC. Its translation is CASSYPQGYEQYF.

J is TRBJ2-7 and V is TRBV20-1, with TRBD2 identical over 11 bases. This CDR3 spans 15 amino acids. V shed 6 bases, J shed 9 bases, and the junction held 16 bases outside the gene matches. CDR1 DFQATT and CDR2 SNEGSKA come from the germline V gene (reference sequence). CDR3 coding DNA: TGCAGTGCCAACCCTCGGACTAGCGGGCACCCGGGGCAGTACTTC. It is translated as CSANPRTSGHPGQYF.

On this clonotype: No conserved phenylalanine or tryptophan ends this CDR3, so it is likely a read error. The rearrangement joins TRBV28 to TRBJ2-7; 8 positions agree with TRBD1. The CDR3 has 15 residues. Germline CDR1 reads MDHEN; CDR2 reads SYDVKM. The DNA of the CDR3 is TGTGCCAACAGTTTTCTGGCAGGGGGCGCTTACGCGCAGTACCTC. This encodes CANSFLAGGAYAQYL.

In regard to this clonotype: An end of the junction differs from the germline gene, which may be a read error. The chain couples TRBV11-1 to TRBJ2-3; 12 bases are a match to TRBD2. This CDR3 has 16 amino acids. Germline CDR1 reads SGHAT; CDR2 reads FQDESV (reference sequence). CDR3 amino acids: CASSSGLAGSTDTLYF. The CDR3 DNA follows: TGTGCCAGCAGCTCAGGACTAGCGGGGAGCACAGACACGCTGTATTTT.

This clonotype was observed many times. The chain recombines TRBV11-2 with TRBJ2-2; 7 bases fit TRBD2. With V trimmed by 5 bases and J by 6 bases, 6 bases remained unmatched. This CDR3 contains 14 residues. Germline V CDR1 and CDR2: SGHAT, FQNNGV. The DNA for the CDR3 is TGTGCCAGCAGCCACGGACTAGACCCCGGGGAGCTGTTTTTT. As protein: CASSHGLDPGELFF.

This clonotype was recorded at least ten times. This chain connects TRBV28 to TRBJ2-3; no reliable D call. CDR3 length: 16 residues. The germline V gene has CDR1 MDHEN and CDR2 SYDVKM. Trimming removed 5 bases from V and 0 bases from J, with 15 bases in between. The DNA of the CDR3 is TGTGCCAGCAGTGCCTTGGGGTTCCATAGCACAGATACGCAGTATTTT. Protein product: CASSALGFHSTDTQYF.

The rearrangement joins TRBV20-1 to TRBJ2-1; 7 nucleotides align to TRBD2. J lost 5 bases, V lost 8 bases, and 12 bases had no gene match. Germline loops: CDR1 DFQATT, CDR2 SNEGSKA (reference sequence). The CDR3 is 14 amino acids. The CDR3: CSSRRTRTNNEQFF. For the CDR3, the DNA is TGCAGTTCCCGGCGGACTAGGACTAACAATGAGCAGTTCTTC.

Worth noting for this clonotype: The missing conserved phenylalanine or tryptophan at the end of this CDR3 makes a read error likely. Because the CDR3's place on the DNA is in doubt, the DNA is left out and the CDR3 is given as listed by TCRdb. This chain uses TRBV20-1 with TRBJ2-7; the table's D call of TRBD2 was not tested on the DNA. Both ends counted, the CDR3 spans 14 residues. CDR1 DFQATT and CDR2 SNEGSKA come from the germline V gene (reference sequence). This CDR3 is CSAGPTSMAYEQYL.

This clonotype was seen repeatedly, ten times or more. The chain links TRBV11-2 to TRBJ2-1; tentative D call: TRBD2 (5 bases). Trimming pared 1 base from V and 6 bases from J, leaving 10 bases between. The CDR3 extends over 14 amino acids. Looked up from germline, CDR1 is SGHAT and CDR2 is FQNNGV. The CDR3 DNA follows: TGTGCCAGCAGCTTAGCGGGAACTCCCAATGAGCAGTTCTTC. Its protein is CASSLAGTPNEQFF.

This clonotype was counted once. This chain uses TRBV12-3 or TRBV12-4 with TRBJ1-5, with TRBD1 identical over 7 bases. This CDR3 is built from 15 residues. The ends lost 5 bases at V and 1 base at J; junction bases unmatched: 5. The CDR3 bases are TGTGCCAGCAGTAGACAGGGCCTCAGCAATCAGCCCCAGCATTTT. Translating gives CASSRQGLSNQPQHF.

With respect to this clonotype: The conserved phenylalanine or tryptophan normally closing the CDR3 is absent here, so this likely arose from a read error. The CDR3: CASSLDIHDEQFL. The CDR3 DNA reads TGCGCCAGCAGCTTGGACATTCACGATGAGCAGTTCCTC. This chain joins TRBV5-1 and TRBJ2-1; D is uncertain. CDR1 and CDR2 from the germline V gene are SGHRS and YFSETQ. V lost 0 bases and J 8 bases, leaving 9 bases between the germline ends. The CDR3 runs 13 residues.

Concerning this clonotype: It is likely a read error, because the conserved phenylalanine at the end of the CDR3 is missing. The V call is TRBV20-1, the J call TRBJ2-3; 9 nucleotides agree with TRBD1. The length of the CDR3 is 16 residues. Germline CDR1 and CDR2: DFQATT and SNEGSKA (reference sequence). V was clipped by 0 bases and J by 2 bases; unmatched bases: 6. This CDR3 reads CSAREPTGGDTDTQYI. The CDR3 DNA sequence: TGCAGTGCTAGAGAACCGACAGGGGGAGACACAGATACGCAGTATATT.

Notes on this clonotype: Relative to the germline gene, one junction end is altered; a read error may explain this. The chain has TRBV28 and TRBJ2-5, with 7 bases that match TRBD2. CDR3 length equals 15 residues. From germline, CDR1 is MDHEN and CDR2 SYDVKM. The DNA of the CDR3 is TGTGCCAGCAGTTTATGGGGGGGGGGAAAAGAGGCCCAGTACTTC. This sequence encodes CASSLWGGGKEAQYF.

This chain connects TRBV7-9 to TRBJ1-6; D possibly corresponds to TRBD1 (5 bases). Per germline, CDR1 SEHNR and CDR2 FQNEAQ (reference sequence). This CDR3 comprises 17 residues. Trimming cost V 5 bases and J 10 bases, with 24 bases left between them. As DNA, the CDR3 is TGTGCCAGCAGCCCCCCCGATACCAGAGGGGTACGCTCACCCCTCCACTTT. Protein product: CASSPPDTRGVRSPLHF.

This clonotype came up many times. The chain links TRBV2 to TRBJ1-1; D is unclear. Germline values: CDR1 SNHLY, CDR2 FYNNEI. The CDR3 contains 15 residues. The V end lost 6 bases, the J end lost 0 bases, and 14 bases lay between the germline ends. CDR3 region: CASSERALMNTEAFF. Here the CDR3 DNA reads TGTGCCAGCAGCGAACGGGCACTGATGAACACTGAAGCTTTCTTT.

About this clonotype itself: The CDR3 end shows no conserved phenylalanine or tryptophan, and so a read error is likely. V gene TRBV29-1 combines with J gene TRBJ2-7; D tentatively reads TRBD1 or TRBD2 (5 bases each). Per germline, CDR1 SQVTM and CDR2 ANQGSEA. V lost 5 bases to trimming and J lost 3 bases, with 17 bases between them. The CDR3 has 14 amino acids. The CDR3 bases are TGCAGCGTTCAAGGGACCGAGGGATTCTACGAGCAGTACTGC. It yields the protein CSVQGTEGFYEQYC.

V gene TRBV6-2 or TRBV6-3 combines with J gene TRBJ2-1; D might be TRBD1 (5 bases). Germline V gene sequence: CDR1 MNHEY, CDR2 SVGEGT. This CDR3 is built from 17 residues. V was trimmed by 2 bases and J by 8 bases, leaving 22 bases between them. The CDR3 coding sequence is TGTGCCAGCAGTTACGGCGGTGTGTCAGGGATCTTGGATGAGCAGTTCTTC. The encoded protein is CASSYGGVSGILDEQFF.

This clonotype has just one count. A much more abundant neighbour one base away suggests this may be a read error. This chain links TRBV19 with TRBJ1-2; a possible D gene is TRBD1 (6 bases). There are 13 residues in the CDR3. Germline CDR1 and CDR2: LNHDA and SQIVND (reference sequence). For the CDR3, the DNA is TGTGCCAGTAGTACGCAGGGGCACTATTGCTACACCTTC. Its protein product is CASSTQGHYCYTF.